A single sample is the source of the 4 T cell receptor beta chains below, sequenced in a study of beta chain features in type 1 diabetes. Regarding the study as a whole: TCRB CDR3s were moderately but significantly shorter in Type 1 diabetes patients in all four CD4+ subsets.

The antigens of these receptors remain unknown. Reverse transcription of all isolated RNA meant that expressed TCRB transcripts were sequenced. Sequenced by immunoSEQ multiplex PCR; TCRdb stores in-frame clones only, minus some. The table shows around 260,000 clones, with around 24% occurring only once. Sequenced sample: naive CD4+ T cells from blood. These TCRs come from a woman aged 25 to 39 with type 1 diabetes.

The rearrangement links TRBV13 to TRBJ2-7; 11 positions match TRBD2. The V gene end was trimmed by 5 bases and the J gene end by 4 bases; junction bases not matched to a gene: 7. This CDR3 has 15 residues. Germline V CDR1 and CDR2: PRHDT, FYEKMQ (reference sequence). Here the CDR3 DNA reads TGTGCCAGCAGCCTGACTAGCGGGGACGGATACGAGCAGTACTTC. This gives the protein CASSLTSGDGYEQYF.

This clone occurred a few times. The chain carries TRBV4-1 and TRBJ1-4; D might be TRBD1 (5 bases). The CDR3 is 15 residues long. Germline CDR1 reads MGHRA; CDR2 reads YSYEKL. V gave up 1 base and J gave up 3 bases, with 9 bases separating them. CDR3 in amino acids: CASSQGAGSNEKLFF. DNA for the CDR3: TGCGCCAGCAGCCAAGGTGCAGGGTCTAATGAAAAACTGTTTTTT.

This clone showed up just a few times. The CDR3 protein is CASSYPTGGNEQFF. The CDR3 DNA is TGTGCCAGCAGTTACCCCACAGGGGGCAATGAGCAGTTCTTC. The chain uses TRBV6-5 and TRBJ2-1, with 8 bases fitting TRBD1. Germline-derived CDR1 and CDR2 are MNHEY and SVGAGI. The CDR3 totals 14 residues. J was trimmed by 6 bases and V by 2 bases; bases with no gene match: 3.

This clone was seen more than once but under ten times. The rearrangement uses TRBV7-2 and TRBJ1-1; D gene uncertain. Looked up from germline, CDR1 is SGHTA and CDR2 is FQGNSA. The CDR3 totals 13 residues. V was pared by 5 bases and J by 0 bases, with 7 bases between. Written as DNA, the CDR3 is TGTGCCAGCAGCCAACATATGAACACTGAAGCTTTCTTT. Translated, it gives CASSQHMNTEAFF.